These 17 T cell receptor beta chains share one sample of origin, sequenced in a study of relationships among human T cell subsets. Semiquantitative ARM-PCR amplified T cell receptor alpha and beta CDR3 regions from mRNA. Tagged nested gene-specific primers were used first, then communal superprimers amplified exponentially. TCRdb passed the multiplex PCR reads through MiXCR, listing each CDR3 protein once. The table shows about 4,300 distinct CDR3 sequences, with just over 50% occurring only once. Anti-CD294 bead selection, following depletion of CD4+CD56+ natural killer T cells, yielded the Th2 cells. Sequenced sample: CD4+ Th2 cells sorted from blood. These receptors were collected from a man aged 35-49 years in good health.

This clonotype was observed a handful of times. V and J are TRBV28 and TRBJ2-3; D assignment may be TRBD1 or TRBD2 (5 bases each). Germline V gives CDR1 MDHEN, CDR2 SYDVKM. The ends were cut back, 11 bases at V and 0 bases at J, with 18 bases in the middle. The CDR3 contains 15 residues. Here the CDR3 DNA reads TGTGCCTCGACCCGACGGGGCTCTAGCACAGATACGCAGTATTTT. It is translated as CASTRRGSSTDTQYF.

This clonotype occurred a few times. The chain recombines TRBV7-9 with TRBJ1-3; D ambiguous. Germline values: CDR1 SEHNR, CDR2 FQNEAQ (reference sequence). This CDR3 has 15 amino acids. Trimming removed 5 bases from V and 3 bases from J, with 14 bases in between. CDR3 nucleotides: TGTGCCAGCAGCCCGCCCCCCAGACTTGGAAACACCATATATTTT. Protein product: CASSPPPRLGNTIYF.

The V gene is TRBV20-1, the J gene TRBJ2-7; TRBD1 agrees at 9 bases. After removal of 1 base from V and 4 bases from J, the junction contained 8 bases not matched to a gene. Germline CDR1 reads DFQATT; CDR2 reads SNEGSKA (reference sequence). CDR3 length equals 15 residues. The DNA for the CDR3 is TGCAGTGCTAGAGGCCCGGGACAGGGAGCTTACGAGCAGTACTTC. This sequence encodes CSARGPGQGAYEQYF.

The chain employs TRBV5-1 and TRBJ2-3; D possibly corresponds to TRBD2 (5 bases). The CDR3 consists of 15 residues. Deletions cut 0 bases from V and 0 bases from J, with 8 bases between. Germline values: CDR1 SGHRS, CDR2 YFSETQ. CDR3 residues: CASSLERTSTDTQYF. For the CDR3, the DNA is TGCGCCAGCAGCTTGGAGCGGACTAGCACAGATACGCAGTATTTT.

The chain carries TRBV6-5 and TRBJ1-2; no clear D gene. The CDR3 sequence is 14 residues long. Germline V gene lookup returns CDR1 MNHEY and CDR2 SVGAGI. Trimming cost V 0 bases and J 4 bases, with 9 bases left between them. The CDR3 nucleotides are TGTGCCAGCAGTTACTCGTACGTCGGCTATGGCTACACCTTC. Amino acids: CASSYSYVGYGYTF.

In its sample, this clonotype was seen once. At one boundary the junction diverges from the germline segment, which might be a read error. This chain joins TRBV29-1 and TRBJ2-5, with D tentatively TRBD1 (6 bases). This CDR3 region has 13 residues. Germline-derived CDR1 and CDR2 are SQVTM and ANQGSEA. The CDR3 loop reads CSVDQGSQETQYF. As DNA, the CDR3 is TGCAGCGTTGACCAGGGGTCCCAAGAGACTCAGTACTTC.

This chain joins TRBV29-1 and TRBJ2-1, with unresolved D. The ends were cut back, 3 bases at V and 7 bases at J, with 16 bases in the middle. Per the germline V gene, CDR1 is SQVTM and CDR2 is ANQGSEA. The CDR3 is made up of 14 amino acids. Here the CDR3 reads CSVEPPQVVNEQFF. The CDR3 bases are TGCAGCGTTGAGCCCCCTCAAGTAGTGAATGAGCAGTTCTTC.

This chain connects TRBV11-2 to TRBJ1-2, with 7 bases matching TRBD1. Germline V CDR1 and CDR2: SGHAT, FQNNGV. The CDR3 has 14 amino acids. Trimming cost V 3 bases and J 5 bases; bases outside gene matches: 6. As DNA, the CDR3 is TGTGCCAGCAGCTTCAGTCAGGGGGATTATGGCTACACCTTC. Protein: CASSFSQGDYGYTF.

This clonotype was detected only once. Written as DNA, the CDR3 is TGTGCCAGCAACGCCGGGACAGGGTGGAACACTGAAGCTTTCTTT. Amino acids: CASNAGTGWNTEAFF. This chain links TRBV6-6 with TRBJ1-1; 9 bases line up with TRBD1. Germline trimming cut 7 bases from V and 1 base from J; bases unmatched to any gene: 7. The CDR3 is made up of 15 amino acids. CDR1 and CDR2 (germline): MNHNY, SVGAGI (reference sequence).

The rearrangement uses TRBV20-1 and TRBJ2-7; 8 bases agree with TRBD2. The DNA end is a closer match to TRBJ2-5, so the J assignment may be wrong. The CDR3 is 15 amino acids. In germline, CDR1 is DFQATT, CDR2 SNEGSKA (reference sequence). DNA of the CDR3: TGCAGTGCTACCCAGCCTAGCGGGCACCAAGAGACCCAGTACTTC. Its protein product is CSATQPSGHQETQYF.

CDR3 DNA: TGTGCCAGCACCCCTGCGACGGTAAATCAGCCCCAGCATTTT. Translated, it gives CASTPATVNQPQHF. The chain links TRBV28 to TRBJ1-5; D is undetermined. The CDR3 has 14 amino acids. Germline CDR1 and CDR2: MDHEN and SYDVKM. Trimming left V 7 bases short and J 4 bases short, with 14 bases between.

The chain joins TRBV11-2 to TRBJ2-7, with D maybe TRBD2 (6 bases). Per germline, CDR1 SGHAT and CDR2 FQNNGV. V lost 0 bases, J lost 2 bases, and 11 bases lay in between. This CDR3 has 15 residues. DNA for the CDR3: TGTGCCAGCAGCTTAGACGGGGACTTTACCTACGAGCAGTACTTC. Its translation is CASSLDGDFTYEQYF. Filled out from reference TRBV11-2 and TRBJ2-7, the complete variable domain reads EAGVAQSPRYKIIEKRQSVAFWCNPISGHATLYWYQQILGQGPKLLIQFQNNGVVDDSQLPKDRFSAERLKGVDSTLKIQPAKLEDSAVYLCASSLDGDFTYEQYFGPGTRLTVT.

This chain uses TRBV7-3 with TRBJ2-5; TRBD1 matches 9 bases. The length of the CDR3 is 15 residues. V was clipped by 3 bases and J by 5 bases; unmatched bases: 7. Germline values: CDR1 SGHTA, CDR2 FQGTGA. CDR3 residues: CASSLRGDRDETQYF. CDR3 DNA: TGTGCCAGCAGCTTGAGGGGGGACAGGGATGAGACCCAGTACTTC.

This chain uses TRBV19 with TRBJ1-1, with D hard to call. In germline, CDR1 is LNHDA, CDR2 SQIVND (reference sequence). The CDR3 loop spans 13 amino acids. V was trimmed by 6 bases and J by 3 bases, leaving 11 bases between them. The CDR3, as DNA: TGTGCCAGTAGCACGAGGATTGACACTGAAGCTTTCTTT. Translated: CASSTRIDTEAFF.

The chain employs TRBV28 and TRBJ2-7, with a possible D match to TRBD2 (6 bases). CDR1 MDHEN and CDR2 SYDVKM come from the germline V gene. Deletions cut 7 bases from V and 3 bases from J, with 13 bases between. The length of the CDR3 is 13 residues. CDR3 in DNA: TGTGCCAGCACCACCGGGAGCAACTACGAGCAGTACTTC. Translating it yields CASTTGSNYEQYF.

The V and J genes are TRBV20-1 and TRBJ2-5; 12 bases match TRBD2. In germline, CDR1 is DFQATT, CDR2 SNEGSKA (reference sequence). The CDR3 totals 13 residues. V dropped 6 bases and J dropped 8; count of bases not matched to a gene: 7. The CDR3 loop is CSAATSGGRTQYF. Here the CDR3 DNA reads TGCAGTGCCGCGACTAGCGGGGGCAGAACCCAGTACTTC.

The chain carries TRBV4-1 and TRBJ2-7, with D perhaps matching TRBD2 (6 bases). This CDR3 has 14 residues. The germline V and J ends were trimmed by 5 bases and 4 bases, with 15 bases remaining between them. The V gene's germline CDR1 is MGHRA and CDR2 YSYEKL. The CDR3 nucleotides read TGCGCCAGCAGCGGTGAGGGGAGGACATACGAGCAGTACTTC. It codes for CASSGEGRTYEQYF.